This T cell receptor beta chain was documented in a study of regulatory T cells in long-lasting Graves disease. Whole-study findings and limits: Persistent disease was characterized by preferential usage of TRBV28, TRBJ1-2 and TRBJ2-5.

From germline, CDR1 is LGHDT and CDR2 YNNKEL (reference sequence). CDR3 length: 16 residues. The junction had 5 bases not matched to a gene; V was cut back by 4 bases and J by 2 bases. Time point meaning: newly diagnosed GD, antithyroid drugs for less than 3 months. RNA extracted from PBMCs served as the sequencing template. Both iRepertoire HTBI primers and Arm-PCR of CDR3 regions were used to build the TCR beta libraries. TCRdb reprocessed the multiplex PCR reads with MiXCR, giving one entry per CDR3 protein. The sample includes a few hundred thousand distinct CDR3 sequences, less than 15% seen only once; the top ten take over 15%. This clonotype was counted many times. What it recognizes is unknown. The data also belong to a second study, concerning T cells in Graves' hyperthyroidism and ophthalmopathy. That work adds: Researchers defined stable Graves' hyperthyroidism as no ophthalmopathy progression within 18 months.

The sample here was peripheral blood mononuclear cells (PBMCs), taken at new diagnosis, from a patient treated with antithyroid drugs. The receptor was isolated from a woman aged 45-59 years with Graves disease. This chain links TRBV3-1 with TRBJ2-7, with 13 bases aligning to TRBD2. CDR3 region: CASSPTSGRTTYEQYF. CDR3 sequence (DNA): TGTGCCAGCAGCCCGACTAGCGGGAGGACTACCTACGAGCAGTACTTC.